The T cell receptor beta chain under discussion was sequenced for a study of blood T cells in healthy people across ages. Study-wide results and caveats: Getting older went along with TCR beta diversity per million T cells dropping roughly linearly. Across samples, TCR beta diversity tracked strongly with naive T cell percentage.

Healthy Caucasians from Russia aged about 6 to 100 served as donors. It was with a sample-barcoded 5' primer and a J-beta primer mix that a second PCR of roughly 7 to 12 cycles was run. A template-switch adaptor that had 12 random nucleotides put a tag on each cDNA molecule. TCRdb recomputed calls from the 5' RACE reads with MiXCR, one row per CDR3 protein. The table includes some 1,800,000 distinct CDR3 sequences, around 40% detected once. The CDR3 runs 16 residues. Germline-derived CDR1 and CDR2 are SGHAT and FQDESV (reference sequence). On this clonotype itself: Its target is not known. One end of the junction fails to match germline, which may point to a read error.

The V call is TRBV11-1, the J call TRBJ1-1, with a tentative D call TRBD1 (6 bases). This TCR came from a human donor in good health. Sequencing was performed on blood. The CDR3 sequence: CASSPPQGWGNTEAFF. CDR3 coding DNA: TGTGCCAGCAGCCCGCCACAGGGATGGGGGAACACCGAAGCTTTCTTT.